The 16 T cell receptor beta chains given below trace back to one sample, sequenced in a study of blood T cell repertoires in COVID-19. Sequencing was performed with immunoSEQ multiplex PCR; in TCRdb, only in-frame clones are kept and a portion is missing. The sample consists of hundreds of thousands of clones, 65% to 90% of them appearing once. Sequencing was carried out using peripheral blood. Receptors originate from a human donor in a cohort sampled during active COVID-19.

The chain employs TRBV28 and TRBJ1-6; D not certain. This CDR3 is 14 amino acids long. V was clipped by 2 bases and J by 9 bases, with 11 bases between them. The germline CDR1 and CDR2 sequences are MDHEN and SYDVKM. CDR3 in amino acids: CASSLGEVSSPLHF. The CDR3 nucleotides read TGTGCCAGCAGTTTAGGGGAGGTGTCTTCACCCCTCCACTTT.

At least ten counts were recorded for this clone. The rearrangement uses TRBV18 and TRBJ2-3; weak D call: TRBD2 (5 bases). Per the germline V gene, CDR1 is KGHSH and CDR2 is LQKENI. The CDR3 length is 13 residues. Trimming left V 3 bases short and J 8 bases short, with 12 bases between. The CDR3 DNA sequence: TGTGCCAGCTCACCTAGGGAGCGAGGTACGCAGTATTTT. It codes for CASSPRERGTQYF.

V usage is TRBV6-1 and J usage is TRBJ2-1; 11 bases line up with TRBD1. CDR1 is MNHNS, CDR2 SASEGT, per germline. V dropped 4 bases and J dropped 9; count of bases not matched to a gene: 11. The CDR3 loop spans 16 amino acids. The CDR3 region is CASSGFRDRGLREQFF. In nucleotides, the CDR3 is TGTGCCAGCAGTGGTTTCCGGGACAGGGGGTTGCGTGAGCAGTTCTTC.

The J gene is TRBJ1-4, the V gene TRBV27, with D unresolved. This CDR3 spans 14 amino acids. V lost 2 bases and J 12 bases, leaving 16 bases between the germline ends. Germline loops: CDR1 MNHEY, CDR2 SMNVEV (reference sequence). The CDR3, as DNA: TGTGCCAGCAGTTTAATCGGCCCTCCTGGAGAACTGTTTTTT. This gives the protein CASSLIGPPGELFF.

The chain combines TRBV5-4 with TRBJ2-3, with 7 bases aligning to TRBD2. The CDR3 has 16 amino acids. With V trimmed by 4 bases and J by 3 bases, 11 bases remained unmatched. Germline V gene lookup returns CDR1 SGHNT and CDR2 YYREEE (reference sequence). The CDR3 nucleotides read TGTGCCAGCAGCGCGGAGCGGGATATCTGGACAGATACGCAGTATTTT. Residues: CASSAERDIWTDTQYF.

The rearrangement links TRBV5-1 to TRBJ2-5; TRBD2 might be the D (6 bases). CDR3 length equals 16 residues. Between the trimmed V and J ends, which lost 1 base and 2 bases, there was a span of 15 bases. Germline values: CDR1 SGHRS, CDR2 YFSETQ. In DNA, the CDR3 is TGCGCCAGCAGCTTGTCTCAGGGACTCGGACAAGAGACCCAGTACTTC. It yields the protein CASSLSQGLGQETQYF.

The chain joins TRBV19 to TRBJ2-1; 9 positions match TRBD2. The CDR3 is 15 residues long. The trim removed 9 bases at V and 8 bases at J, leaving 14 bases unmatched. The germline gives CDR1 LNHDA, CDR2 SQIVND (reference sequence). The CDR3 loop is CASRASGTVVDEQFF. The CDR3 region has the DNA TGTGCCAGCAGGGCTAGCGGGACCGTCGTAGATGAGCAGTTCTTC.

The chain is built from TRBV4-2 and TRBJ2-2; 7 nucleotides line up with TRBD2. The CDR3 is 15 residues long. Per germline, CDR1 LGHNA and CDR2 YNFKEQ. Trimming cost V 1 base and J 3 bases; bases outside gene matches: 2. DNA for the CDR3: TGTGCCAGCAGCCAAGGCACTAGCGACACCGGGGAGCTGTTTTTT. Its protein product is CASSQGTSDTGELFF.

The chain employs TRBV19 and TRBJ1-1, with TRBD1 identical over 8 bases. Looked up from germline, CDR1 is LNHDA and CDR2 is SQIVND (reference sequence). There are 14 residues in the CDR3. With V trimmed by 5 bases and J by 2 bases, 4 bases remained unmatched. The CDR3 here is CASSSTGGNTEAFF. CDR3 DNA: TGTGCCAGTAGTTCAACAGGGGGTAACACTGAAGCTTTCTTT. The whole variable domain, remainder taken from reference TRBV19 and TRBJ1-1, is DGGITQSPKYLFRKEGQNVTLSCEQNLNHDAMYWYRQDPGQGLRLIYYSQIVNDFQKGDIAEGYSVSREKKESFPLTVTSAQKNPTAFYLCASSSTGGNTEAFFGQGTRLTVV.

This chain's CDR3 is CASRDSRSGEAFF. For the CDR3, the DNA is TGCGCCAGCCGGGACAGCAGGAGTGGTGAAGCTTTCTTT. The chain links TRBV10-1 to TRBJ1-1; 7 bases map to TRBD1. CDR1 and CDR2 (germline): WNHNN, SYGVQD (reference sequence). V shed 8 bases, J shed 7 bases, and the junction held 10 bases outside the gene matches. The CDR3 runs 13 residues.

This chain uses TRBV7-2 with TRBJ1-5; D not certain. The CDR3 has 13 residues. Between the trimmed V and J ends, which lost 6 bases and 7 bases, there was a span of 13 bases. Germline CDR1 is SGHTA and CDR2 is FQGNSA. CDR3 sequence reads: CASSLQDIQPQHF. The CDR3 region has the DNA TGTGCCAGCAGTCTCCAGGATATCCAGCCCCAGCATTTT.

The CDR3 DNA follows: TGTGCCAGCAAGACAGATAGCAATGAGCAGTTCTTC. Its protein is CASKTDSNEQFF. V gene TRBV7-9 combines with J gene TRBJ2-1; possibly TRBD1 for D (5 bases). Trimming stripped 7 bases from V and 6 bases from J, with 10 bases between. The CDR3 is 12 amino acids. CDR1 and CDR2 (germline): SEHNR, FQNEAQ (reference sequence).

The V and J genes are TRBV28 and TRBJ1-2; D possibly corresponds to TRBD1 (6 bases). V was shortened by 9 bases and J by 4 bases, with 18 bases between the two germline ends. The CDR3 is made up of 14 amino acids. The germline gives CDR1 MDHEN, CDR2 SYDVKM. CDR3 nucleotide sequence: TGTGCCAGTCGACAGGCGACAGCTGGCTATGGCTACACCTTC. Its protein product is CASRQATAGYGYTF.

The V and J genes are TRBV28 and TRBJ1-5; no firm D call. The CDR3 covers 15 residues. Germline V gene data show CDR1 as MDHEN and CDR2 as SYDVKM. The ends were cut back, 4 bases at V and 2 bases at J, with 12 bases in the middle. CDR3 region: CASSSSSLGNQPQHF. CDR3 DNA sequence: TGTGCCAGCAGTTCTTCTTCCCTAGGCAATCAGCCCCAGCATTTT.

This clone was seen a handful of times. The chain has TRBV29-1 and TRBJ2-3; 8 bases are shared with TRBD1. The germline V gene encodes CDR1 SQVTM and CDR2 ANQGSEA. The trim removed 6 bases at V and 6 bases at J, leaving 8 bases unmatched. The CDR3 spans 13 residues. The CDR3, as DNA: TGCAGCGTGTACGGGACAGGCATCGATACGCAGTATTTT. Its protein is CSVYGTGIDTQYF.

The chain joins TRBV2 to TRBJ1-3; no definite D call. V lost 6 bases, J lost 0 bases, and 15 bases lay in between. This CDR3 contains 16 residues. Germline V CDR1 and CDR2: SNHLY, FYNNEI. This chain's CDR3 is CASSQRGESSGNTIYF. DNA for the CDR3: TGTGCCAGCAGCCAACGCGGAGAGAGCTCTGGAAACACCATATATTTT.